The clone carrying this TCR beta chain occurred a few times. Reverse transcribed after extraction, RNA yielded cDNA as the sequencing template. The assay was immunoSEQ multiplex PCR, and TCRdb's table has in-frame clones only and misses some. This sample has around 210,000 clones, with roughly three fifths found just once. Sorting from PBMCs produced CD4+ and CD8+ T cells. This sample is part of a study of CD8+ T cells in alopecia areata. The CDR3 has 14 amino acids. Per the germline V gene, CDR1 is MNHNY and CDR2 is SVGAGI (reference sequence). V was cut by 5 bases and J by 1 base, with 6 bases left in between.

This receptor was taken from a human donor in good health. The chain links TRBV6-6 to TRBJ2-6; D unresolved. Sample: CD8+ T cells sorted from blood. The CDR3 protein is CASSPGSGANVLTF. CDR3 coding DNA: TGTGCCAGCAGTCCGGGTTCTGGGGCCAACGTCCTGACTTTC.